This T cell receptor (beta chain) was sequenced during a study of blood T cell repertoires in COVID-19. Per the original data handling: Estimates of nucleated cell counts were drawn from the amplification of reference gene primers. Method: immunoSEQ multiplex PCR; TCRdb's copy keeps in-frame clones and lacks some. From that table come the V and J calls and clone size; the DNA was used to work out D and trimming. The data show about 83,000 clones, with 86% seen just once and roughly 8% held by the top ten. The CDR3 sequence is 14 residues long. V was cut by 5 bases and J by 3 bases, with 13 bases left in between. Looked up from germline, CDR1 is MNHEY and CDR2 is SMNVEV (reference sequence).

The sequenced material came from peripheral blood. The J gene is TRBJ1-2, the V gene TRBV27; perhaps TRBD1 as D (6 bases). The TCR was taken from a man aged 50-59 years with active COVID-19. The CDR3, as DNA: TGTGCCAGCAGTAATACAGGGATCGACTATGGCTACACCTTC. This sequence encodes CASSNTGIDYGYTF.